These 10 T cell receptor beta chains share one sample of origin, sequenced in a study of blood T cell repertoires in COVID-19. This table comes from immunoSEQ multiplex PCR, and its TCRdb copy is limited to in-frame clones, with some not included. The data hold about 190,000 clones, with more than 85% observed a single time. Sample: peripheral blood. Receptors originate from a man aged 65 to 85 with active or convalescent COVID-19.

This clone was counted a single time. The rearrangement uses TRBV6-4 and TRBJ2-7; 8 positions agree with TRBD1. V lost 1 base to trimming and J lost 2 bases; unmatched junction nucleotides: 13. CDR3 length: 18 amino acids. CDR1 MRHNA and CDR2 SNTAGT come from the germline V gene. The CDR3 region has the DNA TGTGCCAGCAGTGACTTAACCCGCGACAGGGGAAAGACCTACGAGCAGTACTTC. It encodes CASSDLTRDRGKTYEQYF.

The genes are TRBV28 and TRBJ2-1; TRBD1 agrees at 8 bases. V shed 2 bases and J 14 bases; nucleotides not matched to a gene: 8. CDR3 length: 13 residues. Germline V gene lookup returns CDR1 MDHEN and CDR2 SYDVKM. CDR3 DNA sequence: TGTGCCAGCAGTTTACTTCAGACAGGGGATAAGTTCTTC. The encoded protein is CASSLLQTGDKFF. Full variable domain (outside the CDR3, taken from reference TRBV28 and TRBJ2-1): DVKVTQSSRYLVKRTGEKVFLECVQDMDHENMFWYRQDPGLGLRLIYFSYDVKMKEKGDIPEGYSVSREKKERFSLILESASTNQTSMYLCASSLLQTGDKFFGPGTRLTVL.

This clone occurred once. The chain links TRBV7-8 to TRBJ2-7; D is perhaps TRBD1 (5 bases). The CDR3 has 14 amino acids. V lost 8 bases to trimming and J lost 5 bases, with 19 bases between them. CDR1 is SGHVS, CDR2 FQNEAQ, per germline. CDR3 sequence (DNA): TGTGCCAGCCTCAAGTTTCAGGGATCGGACGAGCAGTACTTC. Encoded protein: CASLKFQGSDEQYF.

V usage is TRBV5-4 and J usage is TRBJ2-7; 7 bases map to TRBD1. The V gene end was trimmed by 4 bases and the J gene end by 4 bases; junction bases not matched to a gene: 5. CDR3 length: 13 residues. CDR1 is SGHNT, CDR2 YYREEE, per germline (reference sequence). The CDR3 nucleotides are TGTGCCAGCAGCACGGGACAGCGGTACGAGCAGTACTTC. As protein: CASSTGQRYEQYF.

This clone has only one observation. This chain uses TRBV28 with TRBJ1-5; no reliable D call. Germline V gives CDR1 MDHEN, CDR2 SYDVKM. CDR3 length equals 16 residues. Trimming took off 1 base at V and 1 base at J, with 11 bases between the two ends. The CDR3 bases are TGTGCCAGCAGTTTATTACCAGGCTCCAGCAATCAGCCCCAGCATTTT. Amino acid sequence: CASSLLPGSSNQPQHF.

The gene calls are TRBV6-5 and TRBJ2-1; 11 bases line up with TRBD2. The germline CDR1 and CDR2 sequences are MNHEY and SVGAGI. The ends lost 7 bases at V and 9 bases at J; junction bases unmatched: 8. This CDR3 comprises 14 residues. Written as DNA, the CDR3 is TGTGCCAGCAAGTTACTAGCGGGAGAAGCTGAGCAGTTCTTC. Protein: CASKLLAGEAEQFF.

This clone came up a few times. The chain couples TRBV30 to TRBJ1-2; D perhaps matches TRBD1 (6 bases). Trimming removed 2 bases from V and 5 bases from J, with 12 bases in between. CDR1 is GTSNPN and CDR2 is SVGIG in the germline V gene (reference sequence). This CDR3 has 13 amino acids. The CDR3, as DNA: TGTGCCTGGAGTCCAGGGGTTGGGTATGGCTACACCTTC. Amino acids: CAWSPGVGYGYTF.

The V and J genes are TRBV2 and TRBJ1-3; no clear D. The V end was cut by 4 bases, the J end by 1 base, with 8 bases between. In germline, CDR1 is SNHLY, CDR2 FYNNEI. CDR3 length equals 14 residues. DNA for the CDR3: TGTGCCAGCAGTGCTTACAATTCTGGAAACACCATATATTTT. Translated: CASSAYNSGNTIYF.

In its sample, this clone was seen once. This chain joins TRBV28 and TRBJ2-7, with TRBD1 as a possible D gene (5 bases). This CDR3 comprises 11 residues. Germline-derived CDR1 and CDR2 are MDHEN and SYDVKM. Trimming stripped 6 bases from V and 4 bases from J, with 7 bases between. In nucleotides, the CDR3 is TGTGCCAGCAGGGGGCCATACGAGCAGTACTTC. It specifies CASRGPYEQYF.

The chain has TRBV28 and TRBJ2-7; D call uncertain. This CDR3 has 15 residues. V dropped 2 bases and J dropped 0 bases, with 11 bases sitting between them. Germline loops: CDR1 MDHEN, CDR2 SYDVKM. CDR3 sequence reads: CASSLQPLSSYEQYF. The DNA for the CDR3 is TGTGCCAGCAGTTTACAACCCCTGAGCTCCTACGAGCAGTACTTC.